A single sample is the source of the 13 T cell receptor beta chains below, sequenced in a study of persistence of HIV-infected CD4 T cells. An overlapping HIV-1 Gag peptide pool stimulated these cells at about 0.9 ug/peptide/mL. CD40L-negative CD69-negative CD45RO-high memory CD4+ T cells were sorted as populations depleted of antigen-responding cells. Their target antigens are unknown. This was the immunoSEQ version 4 assay in survey mode. Repertoires were generated with immunoSEQ multiplex PCR, while TCRdb's copy carries only in-frame clones and drops some. The data hold tens of thousands of clones, with under 80% observed a single time. Specimen: CD4+ T cells sorted from PBMCs after roughly 17-hour stimulation, collected from a patient who received antiretroviral therapy. The receptors here all came from an adult man with HIV who was CMV-seropositive.

This sequence joins TRBV3-1 (or the pseudogene TRBV3-2) and TRBJ1-3, with D maybe TRBD1 (6 bases). This CDR3 region has 15 residues. Germline CDR1 reads LGHDT; CDR2 reads YNNKEL (reference sequence). Trimming took off 6 bases at V and 1 base at J, with 13 bases between the two ends. CDR3 in amino acids: CASSQNDRSGNTIYF. The DNA of the CDR3 is TGTGCCAGCAGTCAAAATGACAGGTCTGGAAACACCATATATTTT.

This clone was seen only a few times. V gene TRBV10-3 combines with J gene TRBJ1-2; D ambiguous. Between the trimmed V and J ends, which lost 3 bases and 0 bases, there was a span of 17 bases. The CDR3 length is 17 residues. Germline V gene lookup returns CDR1 ENHRY and CDR2 SYGVKD. CDR3 sequence (DNA): TGTGCCATCAGTGATGAGCGGGCCGGGCGAGCTAACTATGGCTACACCTTC. It translates to CAISDERAGRANYGYTF.

The V gene is TRBV6-5, the J gene TRBJ1-1; tentative D call: TRBD1 (5 bases). The length of the CDR3 is 15 residues. The germline V and J ends were trimmed by 5 bases and 0 bases, with 13 bases remaining between them. The germline V gene has CDR1 MNHEY and CDR2 SVGAGI. CDR3 protein: CASSTGGSLNTEAFF. The CDR3 DNA follows: TGTGCCAGCAGTACGGGGGGGTCCCTGAACACTGAAGCTTTCTTT.

CDR3 nucleotides: TGTGCCAGCAGTTACTCAGGGGGAATGGGTCAGCCCCAGCATTTT. This gives the protein CASSYSGGMGQPQHF. This chain connects TRBV6-5 to TRBJ1-5, with a weak D call TRBD1 (6 bases). Looked up from germline, CDR1 is MNHEY and CDR2 is SVGAGI. The CDR3 loop spans 15 amino acids. V shed 0 bases and J shed 6 bases, with 12 bases lying between them.

The chain is built from TRBV15 and TRBJ2-7; unclear D gene. CDR1 and CDR2 (germline): LNHNV, YYDKDF (reference sequence). The length of the CDR3 is 12 residues. Trimming took 3 bases from V and 7 from J, leaving 10 bases between them. This CDR3 reads CATSRDLGEQYF. CDR3 bases: TGTGCCACCAGCAGGGACCTAGGGGAGCAGTACTTC.

The CDR3 DNA reads TGTGCCAGCAGCCAAACGGACAGGGTAATAGATACGCAGTATTTT. Its protein product is CASSQTDRVIDTQYF. This chain connects TRBV3-1 (or the pseudogene TRBV3-2) to TRBJ2-3, with TRBD1 identical over 8 bases. The V and J ends lost 2 bases and 5 bases, in that order; junction bases with no gene match: 6. The CDR3 extends over 15 amino acids. Per the germline V gene, CDR1 is LGHDT and CDR2 is YNNKEL (reference sequence).

The gene calls are TRBV28 and TRBJ1-1, with a possible D match to TRBD1 (6 bases). The CDR3 is 16 residues long. Germline V lookup: CDR1 MDHEN, CDR2 SYDVKM. V lost 6 bases and J 1 base, leaving 18 bases between the germline ends. DNA for the CDR3: TGTGCCAGCAGCAGCGATCCAGGCAGGGGGAACACTGAAGCTTTCTTT. Translation: CASSSDPGRGNTEAFF.

This clone turned up a few times. The V and J genes are TRBV27 and TRBJ1-5; D gene ambiguous. The length of the CDR3 is 13 residues. V lost 7 bases, J lost 5 bases, and 12 bases lay in between. Germline-derived CDR1 and CDR2 are MNHEY and SMNVEV (reference sequence). The CDR3 bases are TGTGCCAGCATGAAGACGTTTGATCAGCCCCAGCATTTT. This translates into CASMKTFDQPQHF.

V usage is TRBV7-2 and J usage is TRBJ1-3, with TRBD1 as a possible D gene (5 bases). The CDR3 covers 15 residues. Looked up from germline, CDR1 is SGHTA and CDR2 is FQGNSA. The germline V and J ends were trimmed by 1 base and 2 bases, with 9 bases remaining between them. The CDR3 reads CASSLEGPAGNTIYF. CDR3 coding DNA: TGTGCCAGCAGCTTAGAGGGGCCAGCTGGAAACACCATATATTTT.

This rearrangement joins TRBV10-1 to TRBJ1-1; TRBD1 might be the D (6 bases). This CDR3 is built from 13 residues. Per germline, CDR1 WNHNN and CDR2 SYGVQD (reference sequence). Trimming took 1 base from V and 3 from J, leaving 6 bases between them. CDR3 loop: CASSEYRDTEAFF. CDR3 DNA sequence: TGCGCCAGCAGTGAGTACAGGGACACTGAAGCTTTCTTT.

The chain has TRBV19 and TRBJ2-1, with 12 bases that match TRBD2. J was trimmed by 5 bases and V by 3 bases; bases with no gene match: 5. In germline, CDR1 is LNHDA, CDR2 SQIVND (reference sequence). The CDR3 extends over 16 amino acids. The CDR3: CASSMGTSGYNNEQFF. The CDR3 DNA is TGTGCCAGTAGTATGGGGACTAGCGGGTATAACAATGAGCAGTTCTTC.

This clone was recorded once. The chain links TRBV7-8 to TRBJ1-1; perhaps TRBD1 as D (6 bases). This CDR3 contains 14 residues. Deletions cut 5 bases from V and 1 base from J, with 11 bases between. Germline V CDR1 and CDR2: SGHVS, FQNEAQ. The DNA of the CDR3 is TGTGCCAGCAGCCTCAGACAGGCGAACACTGAAGCTTTCTTT. Translating it yields CASSLRQANTEAFF.

The V call is TRBV12-2, the J call TRBJ1-3; the table names TRBD1, a call not compared with the DNA. TRBV12-2 is reported as a pseudogene. This CDR3 has 22 residues. Here the CDR3 reads CASRLDSGWDRDLNRSGNTIYF. The CDR3 nucleotides are TGTGCAAGTCGCTTAGATTCGGGGTGGGACAGGGACTTAAATCGATCTGGAAACACCATATATTTT.